This TCR beta chain is from a study of OX40 agonist ivuxolimab in advanced cancers. This clone was seen more than once but under ten times. Sequencing was performed with immunoSEQ multiplex PCR; in TCRdb, only in-frame clones are kept and a portion is missing. The table lists 80,000 to 130,000 clones, around nine tenths of them singletons. CDR3 length: 14 amino acids. Germline CDR1 and CDR2: MNHNY and SVGAGI (reference sequence). Trimming pared 10 bases from V and 3 bases from J, leaving 16 bases between. The rearrangement links TRBV6-6 to TRBJ1-5; D possibly corresponds to TRBD1 (5 bases). The receptor comes from an adult with an advanced solid tumor such as melanoma, head and neck, liver or kidney cancer. The sequences come from CD4+ or CD8+ T cells sorted from blood, collected in a trial of the OX40 agonist ivuxolimab. The CDR3 is CATSIRDLNQPQHF. CDR3 nucleotides: TGTGCCACAAGCATCAGGGACCTCAATCAGCCCCAGCATTTT.